The source of this TCR beta chain is a study of identical twins. The CDR3 runs 14 residues. Germline V gives CDR1 SGHAT, CDR2 FQNNGV. V was cut by 1 base and J by 8 bases, with 14 bases left in between. Everyone who donated was a healthy Caucasian. Using its own MiXCR run on the 5' RACE reads, TCRdb lists one record per CDR3 protein. This sample yields approximately 190,000 distinct CDR3 sequences, of which less than 20% are seen a single time; 35% to 45% belongs to the top ten. This clonotype was found a few times. Separately, the same data were catalogued under a study of T cells expressing NK-cell markers. This second study says: There were seven HCMV-seropositive donors and one seronegative donor among the eight sequenced.

The sample consisted of CD8+ T cells sorted from blood. The chain has TRBV11-2 and TRBJ1-2; D remains unclear. The TCR originated in a woman younger than 35 in good health. In DNA form, the CDR3 reads TGTGCCAGCAGCTTAGTTTGGGGTCCAGGAGGCTACACCTTC. Translating it yields CASSLVWGPGGYTF.